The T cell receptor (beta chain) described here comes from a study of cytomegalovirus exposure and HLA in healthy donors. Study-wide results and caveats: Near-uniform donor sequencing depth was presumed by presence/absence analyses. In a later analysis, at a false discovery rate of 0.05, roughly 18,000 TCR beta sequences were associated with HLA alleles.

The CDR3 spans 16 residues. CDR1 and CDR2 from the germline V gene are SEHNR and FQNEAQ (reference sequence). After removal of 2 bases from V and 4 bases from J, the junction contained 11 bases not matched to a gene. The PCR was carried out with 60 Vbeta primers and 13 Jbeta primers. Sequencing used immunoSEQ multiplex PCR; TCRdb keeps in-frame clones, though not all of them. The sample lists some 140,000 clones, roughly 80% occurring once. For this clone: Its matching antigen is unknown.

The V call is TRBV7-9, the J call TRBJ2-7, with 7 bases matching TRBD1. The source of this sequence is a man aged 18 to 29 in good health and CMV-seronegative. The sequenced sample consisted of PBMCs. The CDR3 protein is CASSLSREGGGYEQYF. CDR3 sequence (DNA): TGTGCCAGCAGCTTAAGTCGGGAAGGGGGCGGGTACGAGCAGTACTTC.